These 30 T cell receptor beta chains came from one sample sequenced in a study of blood T cell repertoires in COVID-19. Repertoires were generated with immunoSEQ multiplex PCR, while TCRdb's copy carries only in-frame clones and drops some. This table holds about 480,000 clones, 88% found once. The sample taken for sequencing was peripheral blood. These receptors came from a woman aged 45 to 65 with COVID-19, enrolled during active disease.

This chain links TRBV20-1 with TRBJ2-1, with D uncertain. The germline V gene has CDR1 DFQATT and CDR2 SNEGSKA (reference sequence). CDR3 length: 11 amino acids. V was trimmed by 4 bases and J by 10 bases, leaving 11 bases between them. CDR3 in DNA: TGCAGTGCTACTAGGCCTGGAGAGCAGTTCTTC. Amino acids: CSATRPGEQFF.

This chain connects TRBV10-3 to TRBJ2-7, with D possibly TRBD2 on 7 matching bases. Germline V gene lookup returns CDR1 ENHRY and CDR2 SYGVKD. V lost 0 bases, J lost 0 bases, and 18 bases lay in between. The CDR3 loop spans 18 amino acids. The CDR3 DNA reads as TGTGCCATCAGTGAGTCGAGTGGGAGGGGGAGGAGCTCCTACGAGCAGTACTTC. It encodes CAISESSGRGRSSYEQYF.

This clone was picked up a small number of times. The chain combines TRBV20-1 with TRBJ1-5; TRBD1 matches at 10 bases. V shed 3 bases and J 2 bases; nucleotides not matched to a gene: 4. The germline CDR1 and CDR2 sequences are DFQATT and SNEGSKA (reference sequence). The length of the CDR3 is 15 residues. CDR3 amino acids: CSASIGTGGNQPQHF. CDR3 DNA: TGCAGTGCTAGTATCGGGACAGGGGGCAATCAGCCCCAGCATTTT.

The J gene is TRBJ1-1, the V gene TRBV4-1; D gene ambiguous. This CDR3 region has 16 residues. The germline V gene has CDR1 MGHRA and CDR2 YSYEKL. V lost 2 bases and J 2 bases, leaving 15 bases between the germline ends. The CDR3 nucleotides are TGCGCCAGCAGCCAATCCTGGGAGGGAATAAACACTGAAGCTTTCTTT. Amino acids: CASSQSWEGINTEAFF.

The chain employs TRBV30 and TRBJ1-2; 7 positions agree with TRBD1. Germline CDR1 GTSNPN, CDR2 SVGIG (reference sequence). The CDR3 totals 13 residues. The V segment lost 5 bases and the J segment 4 bases; nucleotides outside the gene matches: 7. The CDR3 spells CAWFDRVGYGYTF. The CDR3 DNA follows: TGTGCCTGGTTTGACAGGGTCGGCTATGGCTACACCTTC.

The chain carries TRBV30 and TRBJ1-2; the D is unclear. V lost 0 bases and J 3 bases, leaving 8 bases between the germline ends. The CDR3 loop spans 13 amino acids. Looked up from germline, CDR1 is GTSNPN and CDR2 is SVGIG (reference sequence). DNA of the CDR3: TGTGCCTGGAGTGTGGCAGGTTACTATGGCTACACCTTC. This gives the protein CAWSVAGYYGYTF.

The rearrangement joins TRBV28 to TRBJ1-2; the D is unclear. Germline CDR1 is MDHEN and CDR2 is SYDVKM. The CDR3 extends over 15 amino acids. Deletions cut 4 bases from V and 4 bases from J, with 16 bases between. The DNA of the CDR3 is TGTGCCAGCAGTTCACAAACCGGGGTGCGCTATGGCTACACCTTC. Translating it yields CASSSQTGVRYGYTF.

The rearrangement uses TRBV5-6 and TRBJ2-5; tentatively, D is TRBD1 (5 bases). Germline V gives CDR1 SGHDT, CDR2 YYEEEE. This CDR3 is built from 12 residues. Trimming removed 6 bases at V and 1 base at J, with 7 bases between. The chain's CDR3 is CASKGIQETQYF. CDR3 in DNA: TGTGCCAGCAAGGGGATCCAAGAGACCCAGTACTTC.

In its sample, this clone was seen once. The rearrangement uses TRBV19 and TRBJ1-2, with D tentatively TRBD1 (5 bases). This CDR3 is 12 amino acids long. The V gene lost 5 bases and the J gene lost 13 bases, with 17 bases spanning the gap. The germline gives CDR1 LNHDA, CDR2 SQIVND (reference sequence). The CDR3 nucleotides are TGTGCCAGTAGTCCCCGACGGGGGTCGGTCACCTTC. Protein sequence: CASSPRRGSVTF. The full variable domain, rest sourced from reference TRBV19 and TRBJ1-2, is DGGITQSPKYLFRKEGQNVTLSCEQNLNHDAMYWYRQDPGQGLRLIYYSQIVNDFQKGDIAEGYSVSREKKESFPLTVTSAQKNPTAFYLCASSPRRGSVTFGSGTRLTVV.

This rearrangement joins TRBV6-6 to TRBJ1-6; D not resolved. Trimming removed 2 bases from V and 7 bases from J, with 12 bases in between. The CDR3 contains 15 residues. Germline V lookup: CDR1 MNHNY, CDR2 SVGAGI (reference sequence). The CDR3 sequence: CASSYGLGSNSPLHF. The CDR3, as DNA: TGTGCCAGCAGTTACGGTCTAGGCAGCAATTCACCCCTCCACTTT.

The chain links TRBV6-5 to TRBJ1-1; 8 nucleotides match TRBD1. This CDR3 spans 13 amino acids. Germline-derived CDR1 and CDR2 are MNHEY and SVGAGI. Trimming removed 6 bases from V and 4 bases from J; junction bases left unmatched: 4. This chain's CDR3 is CASSMTGVTEAFF. The CDR3 DNA sequence: TGTGCCAGCAGCATGACAGGGGTCACTGAAGCTTTCTTT.

This chain links TRBV30 with TRBJ1-1, with 8 bases aligning to TRBD1. The CDR3 sequence is 14 residues long. The germline V gene encodes CDR1 GTSNPN and CDR2 SVGIG (reference sequence). V was pared by 7 bases and J by 2 bases, with 9 bases of the junction left unmatched. The CDR3, as DNA: TGTGCCTCCCGGGACAGGACCTTAAACACTGAAGCTTTCTTT. It translates to CASRDRTLNTEAFF.

The chain combines TRBV19 with TRBJ2-3; TRBD2 agrees at 7 bases. CDR1 is LNHDA and CDR2 is SQIVND in the germline V gene (reference sequence). This CDR3 spans 15 amino acids. V lost 7 bases to trimming and J lost 9 bases; unmatched junction nucleotides: 16. For the CDR3, the DNA is TGTGCCAGTAACCAGCCAGCCGGGGGGATGAGGACGCAGTATTTT. Protein product: CASNQPAGGMRTQYF.

The genes are TRBV15 and TRBJ1-2; D call uncertain. Trimming took 5 bases from V and 0 from J, leaving 13 bases between them. Germline V gene data show CDR1 as LNHNV and CDR2 as YYDKDF (reference sequence). The CDR3 is made up of 15 amino acids. The DNA of the CDR3 is TGTGCCACCAGCGAAGACACTTTGGCTAACTATGGCTACACCTTC. Amino acid sequence: CATSEDTLANYGYTF.

In its sample, this clone was seen once. A junction end diverges from the germline sequence, so it may reflect a read error. V gene TRBV5-8 combines with J gene TRBJ1-3; D is uncertain. Germline V CDR1 and CDR2: SGHTS, YDEGEE. This CDR3 is 15 amino acids long. CDR3 in amino acids: CASSLGQVAGNIIYF. The CDR3 bases are TGTGCCAGCAGCTTGGGTCAGGTGGCGGGAAACATCATATATTTT.

This clone was counted between two and nine times. The V and J genes are TRBV6-1 and TRBJ1-1; tentatively, D is TRBD1 (6 bases). The germline V gene encodes CDR1 MNHNS and CDR2 SASEGT. The length of the CDR3 is 16 residues. V was trimmed by 4 bases and J by 1 base, leaving 16 bases between them. The CDR3 coding sequence is TGTGCCAGCAGTGTTGCGCCCTGGACAGCGAACACTGAAGCTTTCTTT. Residues: CASSVAPWTANTEAFF.

This sequence joins TRBV6-1 and TRBJ1-5; no reliable D call. The V gene's germline CDR1 is MNHNS and CDR2 SASEGT. Trimming pared 1 base from V and 3 bases from J, leaving 10 bases between. The CDR3 is made up of 15 amino acids. In DNA, the CDR3 is TGTGCCAGCAGTGAAGGGCTTAGCACCAATCAGCCCCAGCATTTT. The encoded protein is CASSEGLSTNQPQHF.

This clone was recorded a few times. The chain links TRBV5-1 to TRBJ2-2; tentatively, D is TRBD2 (6 bases). The ends were cut back, 2 bases at V and 6 bases at J, with 11 bases in the middle. Germline assignment: CDR1 SGHRS and CDR2 YFSETQ. The CDR3 is made up of 14 amino acids. The CDR3 loop is CASSLGGFPGELFF. The CDR3 DNA reads TGCGCCAGCAGCTTAGGAGGGTTCCCCGGGGAGCTGTTTTTT.

The CDR3 spells CASSEGQRLYEAFF. CDR3 bases: TGTGCCAGCAGCGAGGGACAGAGACTTTATGAAGCTTTCTTT. This rearrangement joins TRBV5-6 to TRBJ1-1; 7 bases are a match to TRBD1. V shed 4 bases and J 7 bases; nucleotides not matched to a gene: 10. Germline V lookup: CDR1 SGHDT, CDR2 YYEEEE. This CDR3 has 14 residues. Full variable domain (missing parts from reference TRBV5-6 and TRBJ1-1): DAGVTQSPTHLIKTRGQQVTLRCSPKSGHDTVSWYQQALGQGPQFIFQYYEEEERQRGNFPDRFSGHQFPNYSSELNVNALLLGDSALYLCASSEGQRLYEAFFGQGTRLTVV.

The chain carries TRBV9 and TRBJ1-6; D gene unclear. This CDR3 region has 14 residues. In germline, CDR1 is SGDLS, CDR2 YYNGEE. Trimming took off 1 base at V and 8 bases at J, with 10 bases between the two ends. In DNA, the CDR3 is TGTGCCAGCAGCGTACAGGTATCGGATTCACCCCTCCACTTT. Translating gives CASSVQVSDSPLHF.

In this sample, this clone turned up once. The chain uses TRBV5-6 and TRBJ2-7, with 7 bases aligning to TRBD2. The CDR3 totals 16 residues. Germline V lookup: CDR1 SGHDT, CDR2 YYEEEE. The V segment lost 0 bases and the J segment 6 bases; nucleotides outside the gene matches: 12. In DNA form, the CDR3 reads TGTGCCAGCAGCTTGGGTGGGGGGGTTCCCCAATCCGAGCAGTACTTC. It translates to CASSLGGGVPQSEQYF.

This rearrangement joins TRBV7-6 to TRBJ2-1; 10 bases line up with TRBD2. The V gene end was trimmed by 5 bases and the J gene end by 5 bases; junction bases not matched to a gene: 6. Germline CDR1 is SGHVS and CDR2 is FNYEAQ. The CDR3 is made up of 15 amino acids. CDR3 residues: CASSPLAGEDNEQFF. Written as DNA, the CDR3 is TGTGCCAGCAGCCCCCTAGCGGGGGAAGACAATGAGCAGTTCTTC.

This clone is a singleton in its sample. The chain joins TRBV6-2 or TRBV6-3 to TRBJ1-2; D is uncertain. The ends were cut back, 6 bases at V and 0 bases at J, with 17 bases in the middle. Germline V gene sequence: CDR1 MNHEY, CDR2 SVGEGT. This CDR3 contains 16 residues. Here the CDR3 reads CASSPSLLRANYGYTF. DNA of the CDR3: TGTGCCAGCAGCCCTTCCCTGTTGAGGGCTAACTATGGCTACACCTTC.

The V gene is TRBV15, the J gene TRBJ2-3; 10 bases map to TRBD2. The CDR3 loop spans 14 amino acids. The ends lost 6 bases at V and 3 bases at J; junction bases unmatched: 3. Germline V gene data show CDR1 as LNHNV and CDR2 as YYDKDF (reference sequence). The CDR3 sequence is CATSHSGGTDTQYF. The CDR3 coding sequence is TGTGCCACCAGTCATAGCGGGGGGACAGATACGCAGTATTTT. The full variable domain, completed using reference TRBV15 and TRBJ2-3, is DAMVIQNPRYQVTQFGKPVTLSCSQTLNHNVMYWYQQKSSQAPKLLFHYYDKDFNNEADTPDNFQSRRPNTSFCFLDIRSPGLGDTAMYLCATSHSGGTDTQYFGPGTRLTVL.

The chain combines TRBV27 with TRBJ1-2; 7 positions agree with TRBD1. Germline trimming cut 5 bases from V and 4 bases from J; bases unmatched to any gene: 10. There are 15 residues in the CDR3. Per germline, CDR1 MNHEY and CDR2 SMNVEV (reference sequence). The CDR3 nucleotides are TGTGCCAGCAGTCCCGGGACAGTGACCCTCTATGGCTACACCTTC. This encodes CASSPGTVTLYGYTF.

This clone turned up a few times. The chain combines TRBV7-9 with TRBJ1-2, with 7 bases identical to TRBD1. Germline lookup yields CDR1 SEHNR and CDR2 FQNEAQ (reference sequence). The junction had 8 bases not matched to a gene; V was cut back by 5 bases and J by 2 bases. This CDR3 has 15 residues. The CDR3 DNA follows: TGTGCCAGCAGCCCACAGGGGAGGCGGAACTATGGCTACACCTTC. Protein product: CASSPQGRRNYGYTF.

The J gene is TRBJ1-2, the V gene TRBV18; the match to TRBD1 covers 8 bases. This CDR3 has 17 residues. Losses at the gene ends were 6 bases for V and 0 bases for J; bases not matched to a gene: 12. Germline lookup yields CDR1 KGHSH and CDR2 LQKENI. CDR3 sequence: CASSLQGAPFTNYGYTF. CDR3 bases: TGTGCCAGCTCGCTCCAGGGGGCCCCTTTTACTAACTATGGCTACACCTTC. Full variable domain (missing parts from reference TRBV18 and TRBJ1-2): NAGVMQNPRHLVRRRGQEARLRCSPMKGHSHVYWYRQLPEEGLKFMVYLQKENIIDESGMPKERFSAEFPKEGPSILRIQQVVRGDSAAYFCASSLQGAPFTNYGYTFGSGTRLTVV.

The V and J genes are TRBV2 and TRBJ1-5; D gene uncertain. Per germline, CDR1 SNHLY and CDR2 FYNNEI. V shed 1 base and J shed 6 bases, with 10 bases lying between them. The CDR3 extends over 14 amino acids. This CDR3 reads CASSEEGRGQPQHF. In DNA form, the CDR3 reads TGTGCCAGCAGTGAAGAAGGTCGGGGTCAGCCCCAGCATTTT. The whole variable domain, filled in from reference TRBV2 and TRBJ1-5, reads EPEVTQTPSHQVTQMGQEVILRCVPISNHLYFYWYRQILGQKVEFLVSFYNNEISEKSEIFDDQFSVERPDGSNFTLKIRSTKLEDSAMYFCASSEEGRGQPQHFGDGTRLSIL.

The chain combines TRBV10-3 with TRBJ1-5; no firm D call. The CDR3 has 13 amino acids. Trimming removed 6 bases at V and 4 bases at J, with 10 bases between. Germline V CDR1 and CDR2: ENHRY, SYGVKD. This CDR3 reads CAIRSGGNQPQHF. The CDR3 coding sequence is TGTGCCATCAGGTCCGGTGGTAATCAGCCCCAGCATTTT.

The chain is built from TRBV10-3 and TRBJ2-3; D may be TRBD2 (6 bases). From germline, CDR1 is ENHRY and CDR2 SYGVKD. Trimming pared 6 bases from V and 0 bases from J, leaving 16 bases between. This CDR3 comprises 16 residues. The CDR3 sequence is CAISPGLSTSTDTQYF. The CDR3 DNA reads TGTGCCATCAGCCCCGGACTATCAACTAGCACAGATACGCAGTATTTT.